The sequence of this T cell receptor (beta chain) was determined in a study of brain T cells in children with intractable seizures. General observations from the study: Only CDR3 sequence similarity suggested viral specificity, without known HCMV serostatus. Clones missing pre-surgery may reflect undersampling of that blood sample.

The protocol was immunoSEQ multiplex PCR, while the TCRdb copy is restricted to in-frame clones and leaves out a portion. The table lists about 320,000 clones, 93% of them singletons. As concerns this clone: Its antigen remains unknown.

Documented time point: blood from clinic visit 5 months post-surgery; TSC patient then seizure free. The sequenced cases were selected for having the highest brain T cell transcript signatures. At least one anti-epileptic drug was given before surgery. This receptor was identified in a boy in the first two years of life with tuberous sclerosis and intractable seizures. Source: peripheral blood, taken about 5 months after surgery.

The CDR3 here is CASSPIQETQYF. In DNA form, the CDR3 reads TGTGCCAGTAGTCCGATACAAGAGACCCAGTACTTC. The chain joins TRBV19 to TRBJ2-5; D gene ambiguous. The CDR3 consists of 12 residues. Germline values: CDR1 LNHDA, CDR2 SQIVND (reference sequence). V was trimmed by 5 bases and J by 2 bases, leaving 6 bases between them.